The T cell receptor beta chain described here comes from a study of blood T cell repertoires in COVID-19. Study background: The samples span acute and convalescent COVID-19 from the United States, Italy and Spain. From T cells, B-cell-depleted T cells, or PBMCs came the material, which was cDNA or gDNA.

As processed by the authors: Quantification of nucleated cells was approximated via reference gene primer amplification. Data came from immunoSEQ multiplex PCR; TCRdb stores just in-frame clones and leaves some out. V, J and clone size are those of that table, while D and trimming were read from the DNA. The sample lists roughly 320,000 clones, roughly 90% occurring once. Seattle's enrolled individuals joined amid active infection and were then monitored longitudinally. Germline CDR1 LGHNA, CDR2 YNFKEQ. CDR3 size: 14 residues. V was cut by 0 bases and J by 9 bases, with 12 bases left in between. This clonotype originated in a woman under 40 with COVID-19, enrolled during active disease. J is TRBJ1-3 and V is TRBV4-2; D is unclear. Sequenced input: peripheral blood. CDR3 DNA: TGTGCCAGCAGCCAAGATTCATGGTTTAGCACCATATATTTT. As protein: CASSQDSWFSTIYF.